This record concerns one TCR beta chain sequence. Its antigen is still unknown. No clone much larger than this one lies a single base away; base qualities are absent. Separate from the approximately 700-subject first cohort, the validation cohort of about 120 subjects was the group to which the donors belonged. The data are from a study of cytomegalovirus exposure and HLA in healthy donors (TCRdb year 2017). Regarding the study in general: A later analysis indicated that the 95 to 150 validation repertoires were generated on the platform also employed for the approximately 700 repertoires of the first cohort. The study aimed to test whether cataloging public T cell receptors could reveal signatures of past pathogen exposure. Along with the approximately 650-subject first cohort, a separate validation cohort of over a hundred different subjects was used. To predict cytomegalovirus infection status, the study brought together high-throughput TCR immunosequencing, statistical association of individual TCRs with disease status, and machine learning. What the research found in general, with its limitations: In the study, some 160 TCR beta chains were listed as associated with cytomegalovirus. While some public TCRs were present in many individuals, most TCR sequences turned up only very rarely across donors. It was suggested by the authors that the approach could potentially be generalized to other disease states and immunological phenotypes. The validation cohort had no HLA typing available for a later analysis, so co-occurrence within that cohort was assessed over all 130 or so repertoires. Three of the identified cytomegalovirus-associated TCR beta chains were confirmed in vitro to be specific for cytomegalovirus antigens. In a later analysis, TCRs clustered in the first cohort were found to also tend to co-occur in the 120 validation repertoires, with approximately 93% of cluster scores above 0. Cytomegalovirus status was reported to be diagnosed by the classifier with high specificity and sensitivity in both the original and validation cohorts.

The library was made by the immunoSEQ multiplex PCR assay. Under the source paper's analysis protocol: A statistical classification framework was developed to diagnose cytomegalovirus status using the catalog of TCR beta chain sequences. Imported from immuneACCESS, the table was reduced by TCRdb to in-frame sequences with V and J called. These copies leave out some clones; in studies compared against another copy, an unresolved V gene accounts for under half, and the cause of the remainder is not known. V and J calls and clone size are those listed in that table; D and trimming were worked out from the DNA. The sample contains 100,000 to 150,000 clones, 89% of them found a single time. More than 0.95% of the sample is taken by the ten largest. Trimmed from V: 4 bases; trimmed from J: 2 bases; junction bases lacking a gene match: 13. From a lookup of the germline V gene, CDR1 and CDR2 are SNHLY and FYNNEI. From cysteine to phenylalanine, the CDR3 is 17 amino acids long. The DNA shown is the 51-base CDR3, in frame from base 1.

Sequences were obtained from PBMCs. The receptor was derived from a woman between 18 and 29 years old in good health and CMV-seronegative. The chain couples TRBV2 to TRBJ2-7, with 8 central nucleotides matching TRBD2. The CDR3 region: CASSVVSGVFYPYEQYF. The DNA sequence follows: TGTGCCAGCAGTGTGGTTAGCGGGGTCTTTTATCCCTACGAGCAGTACTTC.